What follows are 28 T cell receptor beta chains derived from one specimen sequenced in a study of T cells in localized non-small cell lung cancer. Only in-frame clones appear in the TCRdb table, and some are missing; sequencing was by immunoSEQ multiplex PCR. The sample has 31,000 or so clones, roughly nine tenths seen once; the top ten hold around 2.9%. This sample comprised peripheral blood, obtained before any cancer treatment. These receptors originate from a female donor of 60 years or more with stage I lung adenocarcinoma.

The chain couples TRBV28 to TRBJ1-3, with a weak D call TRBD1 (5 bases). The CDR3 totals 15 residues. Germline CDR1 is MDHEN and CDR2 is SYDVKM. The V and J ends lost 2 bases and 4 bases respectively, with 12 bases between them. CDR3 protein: CASSLGRGLGNTIYF. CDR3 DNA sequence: TGTGCCAGCAGTTTAGGAAGGGGCCTGGGAAACACCATATATTTT.

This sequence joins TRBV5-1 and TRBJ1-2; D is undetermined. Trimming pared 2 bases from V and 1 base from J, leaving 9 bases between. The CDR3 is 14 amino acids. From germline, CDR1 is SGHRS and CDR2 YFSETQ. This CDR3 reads CASSFDHHNYGYTF. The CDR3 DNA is TGCGCCAGCAGCTTCGACCACCATAACTATGGCTACACCTTC.

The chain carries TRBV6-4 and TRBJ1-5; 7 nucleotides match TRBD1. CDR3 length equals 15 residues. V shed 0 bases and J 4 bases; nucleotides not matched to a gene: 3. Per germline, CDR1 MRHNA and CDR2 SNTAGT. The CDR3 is CASSDSEGANQPQHF. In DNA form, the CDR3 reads TGTGCCAGCAGTGACTCCGAGGGGGCAAATCAGCCCCAGCATTTT.

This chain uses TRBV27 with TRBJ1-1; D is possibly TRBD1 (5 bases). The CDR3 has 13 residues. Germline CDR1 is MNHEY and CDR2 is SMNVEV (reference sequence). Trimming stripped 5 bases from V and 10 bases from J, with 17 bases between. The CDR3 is CASSALGPRGAFF. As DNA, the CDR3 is TGTGCCAGCAGTGCGCTGGGACCCCGGGGAGCTTTCTTT.

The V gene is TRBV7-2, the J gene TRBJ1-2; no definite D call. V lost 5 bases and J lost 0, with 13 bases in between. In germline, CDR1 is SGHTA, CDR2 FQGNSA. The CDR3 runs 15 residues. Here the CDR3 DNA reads TGTGCCAGCAGCCTCGGGTCTTTCGCTAACTATGGCTACACCTTC. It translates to CASSLGSFANYGYTF.

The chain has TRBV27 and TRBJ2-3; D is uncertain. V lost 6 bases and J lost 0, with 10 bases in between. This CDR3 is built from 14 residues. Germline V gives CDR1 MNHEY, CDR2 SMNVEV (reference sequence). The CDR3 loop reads CASRISQSTDTQYF. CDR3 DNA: TGTGCCAGCAGGATTAGCCAGAGCACAGATACGCAGTATTTT.

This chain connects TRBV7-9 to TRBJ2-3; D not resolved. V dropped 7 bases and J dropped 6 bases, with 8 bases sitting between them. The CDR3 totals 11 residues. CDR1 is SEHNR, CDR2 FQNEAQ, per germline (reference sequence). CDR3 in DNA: TGTGCCAGCACAAACACCGATACGCAGTATTTT. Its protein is CASTNTDTQYF.

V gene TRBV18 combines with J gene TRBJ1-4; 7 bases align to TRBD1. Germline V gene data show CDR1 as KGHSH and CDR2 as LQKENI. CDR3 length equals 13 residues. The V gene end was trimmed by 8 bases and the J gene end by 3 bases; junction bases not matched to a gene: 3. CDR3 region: CASRDSANEKLFF. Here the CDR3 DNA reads TGTGCCAGCCGGGACAGCGCTAATGAAAAACTGTTTTTT. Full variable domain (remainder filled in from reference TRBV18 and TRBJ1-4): NAGVMQNPRHLVRRRGQEARLRCSPMKGHSHVYWYRQLPEEGLKFMVYLQKENIIDESGMPKERFSAEFPKEGPSILRIQQVVRGDSAAYFCASRDSANEKLFFGSGTQLSVL.

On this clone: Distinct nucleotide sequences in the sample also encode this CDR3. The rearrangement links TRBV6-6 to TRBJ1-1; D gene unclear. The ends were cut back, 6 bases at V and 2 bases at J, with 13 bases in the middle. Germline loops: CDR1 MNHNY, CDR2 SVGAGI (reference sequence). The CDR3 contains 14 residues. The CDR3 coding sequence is TGTGCCAGCAGCTTAAACAGAGAAAACACTGAAGCTTTCTTT. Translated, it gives CASSLNRENTEAFF.

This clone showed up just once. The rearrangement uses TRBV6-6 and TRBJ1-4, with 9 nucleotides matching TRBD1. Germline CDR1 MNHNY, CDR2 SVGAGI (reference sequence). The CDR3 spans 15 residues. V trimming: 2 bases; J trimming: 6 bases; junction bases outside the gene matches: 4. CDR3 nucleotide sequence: TGTGCCAGCAGTTACCTGACAGGGGGTGATGAAAAACTGTTTTTT. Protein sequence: CASSYLTGGDEKLFF.

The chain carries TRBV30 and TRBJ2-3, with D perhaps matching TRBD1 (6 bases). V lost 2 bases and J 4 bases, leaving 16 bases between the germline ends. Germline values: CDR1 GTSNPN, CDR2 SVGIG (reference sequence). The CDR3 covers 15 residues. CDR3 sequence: CAWSRIQGFADTQYF. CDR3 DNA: TGTGCCTGGAGTCGAATACAGGGATTTGCAGATACGCAGTATTTT.

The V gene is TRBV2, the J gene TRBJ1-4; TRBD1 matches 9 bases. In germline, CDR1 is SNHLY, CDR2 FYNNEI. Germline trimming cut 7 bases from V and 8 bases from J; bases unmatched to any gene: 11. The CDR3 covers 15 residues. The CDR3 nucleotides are TGTGCCAGCAAGGGGGGACAGGGAGTATACGAAAAACTGTTTTTT. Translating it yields CASKGGQGVYEKLFF.

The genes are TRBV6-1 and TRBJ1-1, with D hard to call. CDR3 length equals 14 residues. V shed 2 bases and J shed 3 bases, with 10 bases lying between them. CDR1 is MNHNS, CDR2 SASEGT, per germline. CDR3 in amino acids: CASSEFRPDTEAFF. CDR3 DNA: TGTGCCAGCAGTGAATTCCGGCCAGACACTGAAGCTTTCTTT.

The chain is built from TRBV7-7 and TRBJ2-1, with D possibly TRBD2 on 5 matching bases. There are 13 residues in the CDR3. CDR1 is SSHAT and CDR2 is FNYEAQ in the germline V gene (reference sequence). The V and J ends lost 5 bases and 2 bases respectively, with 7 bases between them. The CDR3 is CASSEGAYNEQFF. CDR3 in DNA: TGTGCCAGCAGCGAGGGAGCCTACAATGAGCAGTTCTTC. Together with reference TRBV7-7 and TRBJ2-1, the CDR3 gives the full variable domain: GAGVSQSPRYKVTKRGQDVTLRCDPISSHATLYWYQQALGQGPEFLTYFNYEAQPDKSGLPSDRFSAERPEGSISTLTIQRTEQRDSAMYRCASSEGAYNEQFFGPGTRLTVL.

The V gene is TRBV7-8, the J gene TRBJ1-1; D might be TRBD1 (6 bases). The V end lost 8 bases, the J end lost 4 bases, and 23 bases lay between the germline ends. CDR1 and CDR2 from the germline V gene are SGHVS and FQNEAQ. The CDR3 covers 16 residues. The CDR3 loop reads CASQGAGVGVSTEAFF. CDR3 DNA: TGTGCCAGCCAAGGGGCAGGGGTGGGTGTTAGCACTGAAGCTTTCTTT.

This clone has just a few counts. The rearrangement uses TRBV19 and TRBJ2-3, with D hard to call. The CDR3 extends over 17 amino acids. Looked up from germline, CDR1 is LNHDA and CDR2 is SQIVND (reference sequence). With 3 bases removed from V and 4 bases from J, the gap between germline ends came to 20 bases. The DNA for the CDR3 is TGTGCCAGTAGTATCGATAAGACACCTGTGGGTGCAGATACGCAGTATTTT. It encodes CASSIDKTPVGADTQYF. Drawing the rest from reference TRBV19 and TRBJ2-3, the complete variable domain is DGGITQSPKYLFRKEGQNVTLSCEQNLNHDAMYWYRQDPGQGLRLIYYSQIVNDFQKGDIAEGYSVSREKKESFPLTVTSAQKNPTAFYLCASSIDKTPVGADTQYFGPGTRLTVL.

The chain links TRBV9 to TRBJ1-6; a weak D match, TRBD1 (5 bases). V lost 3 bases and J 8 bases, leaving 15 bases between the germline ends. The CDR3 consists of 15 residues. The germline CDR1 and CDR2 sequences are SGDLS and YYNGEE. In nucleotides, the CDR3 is TGTGCCAGCAGCGCCGGGGGAGGGGCTGATTCACCCCTCCACTTT. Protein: CASSAGGGADSPLHF.

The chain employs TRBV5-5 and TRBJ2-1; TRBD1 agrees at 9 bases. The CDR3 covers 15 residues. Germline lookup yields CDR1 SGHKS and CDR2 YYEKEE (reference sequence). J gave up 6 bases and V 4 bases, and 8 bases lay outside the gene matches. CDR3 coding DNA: TGTGCCAGCAGCCAGGAGGGACAGGGACTCAATGAGCAGTTCTTC. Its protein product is CASSQEGQGLNEQFF.

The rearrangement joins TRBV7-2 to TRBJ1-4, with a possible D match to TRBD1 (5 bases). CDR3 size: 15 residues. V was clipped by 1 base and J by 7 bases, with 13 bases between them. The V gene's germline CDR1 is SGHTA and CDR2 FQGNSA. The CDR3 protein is CASSLGQGFSEKLFF. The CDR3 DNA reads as TGTGCCAGCAGCTTAGGCCAGGGATTCAGTGAAAAACTGTTTTTT.

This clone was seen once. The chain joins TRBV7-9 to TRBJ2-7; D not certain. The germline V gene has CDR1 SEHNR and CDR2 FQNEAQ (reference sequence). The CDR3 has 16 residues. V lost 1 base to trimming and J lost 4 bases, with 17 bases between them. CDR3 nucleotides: TGTGCCAGCAGCTTAGGGCGAGGATCAGTGGGTTACGAGCAGTACTTC. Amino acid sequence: CASSLGRGSVGYEQYF.

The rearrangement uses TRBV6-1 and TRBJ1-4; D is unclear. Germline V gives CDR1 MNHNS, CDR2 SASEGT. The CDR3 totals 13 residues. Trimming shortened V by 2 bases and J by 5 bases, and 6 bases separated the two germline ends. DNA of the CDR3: TGTGCCAGCAGTGAAAGCAGGAATGAAAAACTGTTTTTT. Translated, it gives CASSESRNEKLFF.

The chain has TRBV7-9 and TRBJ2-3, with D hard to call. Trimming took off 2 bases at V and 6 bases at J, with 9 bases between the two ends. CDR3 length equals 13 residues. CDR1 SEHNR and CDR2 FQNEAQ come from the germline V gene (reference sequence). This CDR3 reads CASSLQPGDTQYF. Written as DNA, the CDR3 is TGTGCCAGCAGCTTACAACCGGGCGATACGCAGTATTTT.

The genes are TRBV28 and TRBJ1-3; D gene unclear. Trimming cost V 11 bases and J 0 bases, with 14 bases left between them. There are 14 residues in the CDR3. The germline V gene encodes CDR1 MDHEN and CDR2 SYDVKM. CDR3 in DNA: TGTGCCGGATCCCCCGAGCCCTCTGGAAACACCATATATTTT. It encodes CAGSPEPSGNTIYF.

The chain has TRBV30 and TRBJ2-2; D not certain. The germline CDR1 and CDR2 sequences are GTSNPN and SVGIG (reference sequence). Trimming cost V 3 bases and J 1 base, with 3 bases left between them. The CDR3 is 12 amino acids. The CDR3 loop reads CAWSKNTGELFF. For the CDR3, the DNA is TGTGCCTGGAGCAAGAACACCGGGGAGCTGTTTTTT.

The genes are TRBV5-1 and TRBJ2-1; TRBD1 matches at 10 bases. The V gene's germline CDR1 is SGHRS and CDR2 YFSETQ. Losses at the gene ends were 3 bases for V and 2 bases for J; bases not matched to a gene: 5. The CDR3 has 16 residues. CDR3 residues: CASSSPGTGAYNEQFF. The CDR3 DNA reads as TGCGCCAGCAGCTCCCCCGGGACAGGGGCCTACAATGAGCAGTTCTTC.

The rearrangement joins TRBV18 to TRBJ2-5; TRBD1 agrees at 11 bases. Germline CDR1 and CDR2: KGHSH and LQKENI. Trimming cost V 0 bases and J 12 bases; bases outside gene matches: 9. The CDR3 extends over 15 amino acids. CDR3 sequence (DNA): TGTGCCAGCTCACCACCCCAGGGACAGGGGGGGAAGAAGTACTTC. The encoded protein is CASSPPQGQGGKKYF.

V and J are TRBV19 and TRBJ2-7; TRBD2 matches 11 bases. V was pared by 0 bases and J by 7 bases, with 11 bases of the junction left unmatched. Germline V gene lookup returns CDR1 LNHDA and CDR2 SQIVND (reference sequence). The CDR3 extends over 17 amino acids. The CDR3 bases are TGTGCCAGTAGTATAGATACCGGTACTAGCGGGAGCGGAGAGCAGTACTTC. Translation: CASSIDTGTSGSGEQYF.

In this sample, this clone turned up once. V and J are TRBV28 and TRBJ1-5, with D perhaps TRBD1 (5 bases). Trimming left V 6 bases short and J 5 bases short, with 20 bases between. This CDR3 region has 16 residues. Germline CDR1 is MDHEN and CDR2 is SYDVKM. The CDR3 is CASRSPGAGRDQPQHF. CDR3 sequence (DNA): TGTGCCAGCAGGTCTCCCGGGGCAGGGAGGGATCAGCCCCAGCATTTT. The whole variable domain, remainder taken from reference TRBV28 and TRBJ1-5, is DVKVTQSSRYLVKRTGEKVFLECVQDMDHENMFWYRQDPGLGLRLIYFSYDVKMKEKGDIPEGYSVSREKKERFSLILESASTNQTSMYLCASRSPGAGRDQPQHFGDGTRLSIL.